Listed below are T cell receptor beta chains from one sample, sequenced in a study of shared clonotypes between healthy human individuals. Assay: immunoSEQ multiplex PCR; the TCRdb copy retains only in-frame clones and omits some. The table shows millions of clones, with roughly 94% occurring only once. The sample taken for sequencing was naive CD4+ T cells sorted from blood. The receptor source for this set is a man between 18 and 35 years old in good health. Each CDR3 is given with its conserved first and last residue.

j_call,v_call,cdr3_aa
TRBJ2-5,TRBV7-9,CASSSTSVYQETQYF
TRBJ2-7,TRBV5-1,CASSPGGSSYEQYF
TRBJ1-3,TRBV5-1,CASSWEGSGNTIYF
TRBJ2-7,TRBV14,CASSQGASRTYEQYF
TRBJ2-7,TRBV11-2,CASSLGGQPLYEQYF
TRBJ2-3,TRBV10-1,CASSEGGTDTQYF
TRBJ1-1,TRBV27,CASRDRDHTEAFF
TRBJ2-7,TRBV10-2,CATWRFHEQYF
TRBJ1-2,TRBV6-6,CASSPSDGIQGYTF
TRBJ1-2,TRBV20-1,CSVRGDDGYTF
TRBJ2-1,TRBV5-1,CASSLATSNEQFF
TRBJ2-7,TRBV5-4,CASSLGGSNGYEQYF
TRBJ1-1,TRBV19,CASSFTENTEAFF
TRBJ1-2,TRBV28,CAIRQIYGYTF
TRBJ2-5,TRBV7-2,CASSPVAGGRETQYF
TRBJ2-5,TRBV6-6,CASRKGQGGETQYF
TRBJ1-2,TRBV5-4,CASSLAGNYGYTF
TRBJ2-7,TRBV6-6,CASSYAGGSEGEQYF
TRBJ1-1,TRBV6-6,CASSYSSRGQAFF
TRBJ1-2,TRBV9,CASSVQGTNYGYTF
TRBJ1-2,TRBV2,CASMRDSYGYTF
TRBJ2-5,TRBV11-3,CASSPTSTRGKETQYF
TRBJ1-4,TRBV18,CASSPPRQGANEKLFF
TRBJ1-4,TRBV7-2,CASSLMGVELFF
TRBJ1-4,TRBV5-4,CASSLIPNEKLFF
TRBJ2-2,TRBV9,CASSVAVGGLAGTGELFF
TRBJ1-1,TRBV6-5,CASSYGGGPGTEAFF
TRBJ2-7,TRBV2,CASSEARYEQYF
TRBJ2-2,TRBV7-9,CASSLAYVTGGSSGELFF
TRBJ1-6,TRBV4-1,CASSQDLQASSPLHF
TRBJ2-1,TRBV7-2,CASSSQGDEQFF
TRBJ1-4,TRBV4-3,CASSQEERRDRVFATNEKLFF
TRBJ1-6,TRBV7-2,CASSLGQSNSPLHF
TRBJ2-2,TRBV10-3,CAISRGLAGNTGELFF
TRBJ2-7,TRBV6-6,CASSPSGTQLYEQYF
TRBJ1-5,TRBV6-1,CASSPQLGQPQHF
TRBJ1-6,TRBV11-2,CASSLTGDRDSYNSPLHF
TRBJ1-1,TRBV30,CAWSRTEYTEAFF
TRBJ1-2,TRBV6-1,CASSEFADRSNYGYTF
TRBJ1-1,TRBV9,CASSPPGPEAFF
TRBJ2-7,TRBV4-1,CASSQGGNPYEQYF
TRBJ2-5,TRBV7-2,CASSAVAQGGETQYF